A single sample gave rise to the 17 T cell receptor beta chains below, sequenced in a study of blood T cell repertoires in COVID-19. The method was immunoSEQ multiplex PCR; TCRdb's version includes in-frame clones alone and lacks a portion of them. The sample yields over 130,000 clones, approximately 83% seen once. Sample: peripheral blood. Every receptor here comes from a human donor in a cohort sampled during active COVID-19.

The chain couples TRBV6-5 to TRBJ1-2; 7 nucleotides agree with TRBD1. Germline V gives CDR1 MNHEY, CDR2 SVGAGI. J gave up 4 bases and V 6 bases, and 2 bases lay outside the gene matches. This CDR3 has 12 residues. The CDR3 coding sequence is TGTGCCAGCAGGAGACAGGGCTATGGCTACACCTTC. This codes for CASRRQGYGYTF.

CDR3 in amino acids: CASSLLSSFGTQYF. In DNA, the CDR3 is TGTGCCAGCAGTTTACTATCTTCTTTCGGGACCCAGTACTTC. The chain recombines TRBV28 with TRBJ2-5; D is undetermined. The germline V gene has CDR1 MDHEN and CDR2 SYDVKM. Trimming removed 2 bases at V and 7 bases at J, with 14 bases between. The CDR3 runs 14 residues.

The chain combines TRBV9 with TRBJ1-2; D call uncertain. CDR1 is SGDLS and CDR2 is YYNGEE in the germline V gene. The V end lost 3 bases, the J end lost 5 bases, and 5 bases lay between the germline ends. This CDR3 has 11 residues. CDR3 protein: CASSALYGYTF. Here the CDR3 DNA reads TGTGCCAGCAGCGCCCTGTATGGCTACACCTTC.

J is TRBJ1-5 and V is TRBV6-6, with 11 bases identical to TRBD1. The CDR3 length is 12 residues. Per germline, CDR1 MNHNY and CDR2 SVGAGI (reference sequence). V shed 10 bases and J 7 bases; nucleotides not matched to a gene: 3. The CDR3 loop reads CATGQGGQPQHF. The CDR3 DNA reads TGTGCCACGGGACAGGGGGGACAGCCCCAGCATTTT.

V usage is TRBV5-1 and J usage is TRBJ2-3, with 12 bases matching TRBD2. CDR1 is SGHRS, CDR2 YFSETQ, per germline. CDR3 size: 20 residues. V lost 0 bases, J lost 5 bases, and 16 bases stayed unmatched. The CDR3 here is CASSLALLGLAGPQVDTQYF. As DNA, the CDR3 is TGCGCCAGCAGCTTGGCCCTATTAGGACTAGCGGGGCCTCAGGTAGATACGCAGTATTTT.

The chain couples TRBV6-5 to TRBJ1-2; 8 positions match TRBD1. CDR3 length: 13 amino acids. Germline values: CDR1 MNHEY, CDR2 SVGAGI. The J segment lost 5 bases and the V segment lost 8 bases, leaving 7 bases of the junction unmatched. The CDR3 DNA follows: TGTGCCAGCGGCCGACAGGGGATATATGGCTACACCTTC. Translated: CASGRQGIYGYTF.

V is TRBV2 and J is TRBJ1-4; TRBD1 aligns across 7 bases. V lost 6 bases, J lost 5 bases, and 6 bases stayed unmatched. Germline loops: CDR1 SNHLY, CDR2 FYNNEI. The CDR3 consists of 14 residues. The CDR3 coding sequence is TGTGCCAGCAGCCGGGACAGAAGAAATGAAAAACTGTTTTTT. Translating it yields CASSRDRRNEKLFF.

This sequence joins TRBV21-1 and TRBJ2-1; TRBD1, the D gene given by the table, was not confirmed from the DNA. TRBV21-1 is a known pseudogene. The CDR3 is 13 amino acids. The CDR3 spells CASLTVCVNEQFF. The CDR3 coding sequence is TGTGCCAGCCTCACAGTGTGTGTCAATGAGCAGTTCTTC.

The CDR3 coding sequence is TGTGCCACCAGCAGAGATCCAGGGAACTCCTACGAGCAGTACTTC. This encodes CATSRDPGNSYEQYF. The chain recombines TRBV15 with TRBJ2-7; perhaps TRBD1 as D (5 bases). Germline CDR1 LNHNV, CDR2 YYDKDF (reference sequence). CDR3 length equals 15 residues. V was shortened by 0 bases and J by 0 bases, with 9 bases between the two germline ends.

The CDR3 DNA reads as TGTGCCAGCAGCCAAGGAGTAGGTCGGGGGGGTTACAATGAGCAGTTCTTC. It translates to CASSQGVGRGGYNEQFF. This chain joins TRBV4-2 and TRBJ2-1; 8 positions match TRBD2. Germline CDR1 LGHNA, CDR2 YNFKEQ. The V gene end was trimmed by 1 base and the J gene end by 4 bases; junction bases not matched to a gene: 9. CDR3 length equals 17 residues.

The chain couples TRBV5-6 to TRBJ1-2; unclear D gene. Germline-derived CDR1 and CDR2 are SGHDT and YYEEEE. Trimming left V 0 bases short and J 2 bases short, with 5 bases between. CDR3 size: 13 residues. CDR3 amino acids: CASSLGRNYGYTF. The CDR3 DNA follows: TGTGCCAGCAGCTTGGGCAGGAACTATGGCTACACCTTC.

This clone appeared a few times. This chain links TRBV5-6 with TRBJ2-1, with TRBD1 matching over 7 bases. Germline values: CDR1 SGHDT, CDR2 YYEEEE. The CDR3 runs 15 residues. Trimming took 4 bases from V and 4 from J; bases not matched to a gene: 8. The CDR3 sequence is CASSLPGQTYNEQFF. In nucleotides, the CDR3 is TGTGCCAGCAGCCTACCGGGACAGACTTACAATGAGCAGTTCTTC.

Here the CDR3 DNA reads TGTGCCAGCAGTCTAGGACTAGCGGATAGCACAGATACGCAGTATTTT. Amino acid sequence: CASSLGLADSTDTQYF. The chain joins TRBV7-2 to TRBJ2-3, with TRBD2 matching over 10 bases. Looked up from germline, CDR1 is SGHTA and CDR2 is FQGNSA. This CDR3 comprises 16 residues. The junction had 6 bases not matched to a gene; V was cut back by 6 bases and J by 0 bases. The full variable domain, rest sourced from reference TRBV7-2 and TRBJ2-3, is GAGVSQSPSNKVTEKGKDVELRCDPISGHTALYWYRQSLGQGLEFLIYFQGNSAPDKSGLPSDRFSAERTGGSVSTLTIQRTQQEDSAVYLCASSLGLADSTDTQYFGPGTRLTVL.

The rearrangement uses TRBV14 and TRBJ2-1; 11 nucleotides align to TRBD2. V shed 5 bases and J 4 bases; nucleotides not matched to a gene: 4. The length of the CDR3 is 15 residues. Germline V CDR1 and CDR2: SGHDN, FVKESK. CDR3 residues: CASSARLAGYNEQFF. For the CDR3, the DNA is TGTGCCAGCAGCGCCCGACTAGCGGGATACAATGAGCAGTTCTTC.

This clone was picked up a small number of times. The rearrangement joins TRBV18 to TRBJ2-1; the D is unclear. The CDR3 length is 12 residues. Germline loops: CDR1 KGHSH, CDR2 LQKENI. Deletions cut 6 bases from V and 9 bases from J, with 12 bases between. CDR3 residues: CASSPQRPEQFF. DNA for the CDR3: TGTGCCAGCTCCCCCCAGAGGCCTGAGCAGTTCTTC.

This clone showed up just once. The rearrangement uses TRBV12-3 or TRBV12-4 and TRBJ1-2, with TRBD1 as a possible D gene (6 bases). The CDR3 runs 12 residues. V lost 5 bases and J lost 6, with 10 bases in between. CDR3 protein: CASSIDRHGYTF. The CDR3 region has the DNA TGTGCCAGCAGTATCGACAGGCATGGCTACACCTTC.

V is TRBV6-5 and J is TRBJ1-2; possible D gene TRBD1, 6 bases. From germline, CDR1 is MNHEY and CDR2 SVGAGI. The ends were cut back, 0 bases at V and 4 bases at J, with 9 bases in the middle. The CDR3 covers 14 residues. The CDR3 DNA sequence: TGTGCCAGCAGTTACTCGAGGGGGACCTATGGCTACACCTTC. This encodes CASSYSRGTYGYTF.